A selection of T cell receptor beta chains follows, all from one sample in a study of blood T cell repertoires in COVID-19. This table comes from immunoSEQ multiplex PCR, and its TCRdb copy is limited to in-frame clones, with some not included. The sample consists of about 230,000 clones, around four fifths of them appearing once. The sequenced material came from peripheral blood. These TCRs come from a woman between 65 and 79 years old with active or convalescent COVID-19. Each CDR3 is given with its conserved first and last residue. D genes are given only for firm matches. Not all rows give a size; the values are once, few, many and, for expanded clones, a class.

j_call	d_call	v_call	clone_size	cdr3_nt	cdr3_aa
TRBJ2-5	NA	TRBV18	NA	TGTGCCAGCTCACCACCGGTAGCGGAGACCCAGTACTTC	CASSPPVAETQYF
TRBJ1-2	NA	TRBV5-1	once	TGCGCCAGCAGCTTGTGGACAGAGGGTGGCTACACCTTC	CASSLWTEGGYTF
TRBJ2-7	TRBD2	TRBV11-2	NA	TGTGCCAGCTCCGCCACTAGCGGAGTAAATTACGAGCAGTACTTC	CASSATSGVNYEQYF
TRBJ2-3	NA	TRBV2	NA	TGTGCCAGCAGTGAACTCAGCACAGATACGCAGTATTTT	CASSELSTDTQYF
TRBJ1-3	NA	TRBV11-3	NA	TGTGCCAGCAGCTTGGGGAGCTCTGGAAACACCATATATTTT	CASSLGSSGNTIYF
TRBJ1-1	NA	TRBV20-1	NA	TGCAGTGCTAGTGGGCGGCCCGTAATGAACACTGAAGCTTTCTTT	CSASGRPVMNTEAFF
TRBJ2-2	NA	TRBV2	NA	TGTGCCAGCAGTGGCAGGGTATCGACCGGGGAGCTGTTTTTT	CASSGRVSTGELFF
TRBJ1-2	TRBD1	TRBV19	NA	TGTGCCAGCCTAGACAGGGTTGGCTACACCTTC	CASLDRVGYTF
TRBJ1-2	NA	TRBV5-1	once	TGCGCCAGCAGCTTGGTAGGAGGGGATGGCTACACCTTC	CASSLVGGDGYTF
TRBJ1-1	NA	TRBV9	NA	TGTGCCAGCAGCGCGAGTTACCTGAACACTGAAGCTTTCTTT	CASSASYLNTEAFF
TRBJ2-6	NA	TRBV7-9	NA	TGTGCCAGCAGCTTCAGGGCAGGGGGGGCCAACGTCCTGACTTTC	CASSFRAGGANVLTF
TRBJ2-2	NA	TRBV7-9	NA	TGTGCCAGCACACAGAGCACCGGGGAGCTGTTTTTT	CASTQSTGELFF
TRBJ2-5	NA	TRBV11-2	few	TGTGCCAGCAGACCCGGACAGTTCCAAGAGACCCAGTACTTC	CASRPGQFQETQYF
TRBJ2-7	TRBD2	TRBV28	NA	TGTGCCAGCAGTGGGGGGGAGCCCTACGAGCAGTACTTC	CASSGGEPYEQYF
TRBJ2-5	NA	TRBV24-1	NA	TGTGCCACCAGTGATCCTCGGACAGATGGGGAGACCCAGTACTTC	CATSDPRTDGETQYF
TRBJ1-4	NA	TRBV5-1	once	TGCGCCAGCAGCTTGGGGGGCAGGGGTGGCGAAAAACTGTTTTTT	CASSLGGRGGEKLFF
TRBJ1-4	TRBD1	TRBV11-3	NA	TGTGCCAGCAGCCGGACAGGCAATGAAAAACTGTTTTTT	CASSRTGNEKLFF
TRBJ1-5	TRBD1	TRBV5-8	once	TGTGCCAGCAGCTTGTACAGGGGTGATCAGCCCCAGCATTTT	CASSLYRGDQPQHF
TRBJ2-2	NA	TRBV9	few	TGTGCCAGCAGCGCGCATATCGGGGTGGACGGGGAGCTGTTTTTT	CASSAHIGVDGELFF
TRBJ2-7	NA	TRBV6-5	NA	TGTGCCAGCAGTTCCGTCACGGTACGCGAGCAGTACTTC	CASSSVTVREQYF
TRBJ2-3	TRBD2	TRBV7-2	NA	TGTGCCAGCAGCTTACGCCCCGGGACTAGCTTTGCAGATACGCAGTATTTT	CASSLRPGTSFADTQYF
TRBJ2-1	TRBD1	TRBV25-1	NA	TGTGCCAGCAGTGCATGGGGGACAGGGGGCTTCTACAATGAGCAGTTCTTC	CASSAWGTGGFYNEQFF
TRBJ2-7	TRBD2	TRBV11-2	NA	TGTGCCAGCAGCCAAAGTTTGGCGGGAGGGACGGCGGGCGAGCAGTACTTC	CASSQSLAGGTAGEQYF
TRBJ1-1	TRBD1	TRBV4-2	NA	TGTGCCAGCAGCCAAGTTAACAGGGGACCTTATGAAGCTTTCTTT	CASSQVNRGPYEAFF
TRBJ1-1	NA	TRBV3-1/TRBV3-2	once	TGTGCCAGCAGCCACCTGGTGGAGCACACTGAAGCTTTCTTT	CASSHLVEHTEAFF
TRBJ1-5	TRBD1	TRBV2	NA	TGTGCCAGCAGTGGGACAGGGGGCAATCAGCCCCAGCATTTT	CASSGTGGNQPQHF
TRBJ2-2	TRBD1	TRBV5-1	NA	TGCGCCAGCAGCTCCGGGACAGGCCCCACCGGGGAGCTGTTTTTT	CASSSGTGPTGELFF
TRBJ1-2	NA	TRBV6-6	NA	TGTGCCAGCACCCCAGGTGATGGCTACACCTTC	CASTPGDGYTF
TRBJ2-1	NA	TRBV30	NA	TGTGCCTGGAGTGTAAGGGGGAGGGCCTCCTACAATGAGCAGTTCTTC	CAWSVRGRASYNEQFF
TRBJ2-3	TRBD2	TRBV10-1	once	TGCGCCAGCAGTGAGTGGGGAGGGTCAGATACGCAGTATTTT	CASSEWGGSDTQYF
TRBJ2-1	TRBD2	TRBV5-4	once	TGTGCCAGCTTCCTAGCGGGGGGCTACAATGAGCAGTTCTTC	CASFLAGGYNEQFF
TRBJ2-7	TRBD2	TRBV4-1	NA	TGCGCCAGCAGCCAAGGACTAGCGGGCGACGAGCAGTACTTC	CASSQGLAGDEQYF
TRBJ1-5	NA	TRBV6-2/TRBV6-3	NA	TGTGCCAGCAGTACAACAGCAAATCAGCCCCAGCATTTT	CASSTTANQPQHF